This TCR beta chain was identified during a study of blood T cells in healthy people across ages. A second 7 to 11 cycle PCR used barcoded and J-beta primers. TCRdb called the 5' RACE reads again in MiXCR, with one record for every CDR3 protein. The table lists about 2 million distinct CDR3 sequences, approximately 50% of them singletons. V was pared by 1 base and J by 0 bases, with 6 bases of the junction left unmatched. Germline V CDR1 and CDR2: MDHEN, SYDVKM. CDR3 length: 17 residues. The chain joins TRBV28 to TRBJ2-1, with 7 bases lining up with TRBD2. This sequence originates from a woman between 40 and 55 years old in good health. Sequenced input: blood. CDR3 DNA: TGTGCCAGCAGTTTATTCGGGCGGGGGAGCTCCTACAATGAGCAGTTCTTC. It yields the protein CASSLFGRGSSYNEQFF.